The 32 T cell receptor beta chains reported below all come from one sample, sequenced in a study of T cell responses to AZD1222 COVID-19 vaccine. Method: immunoSEQ multiplex PCR; TCRdb's copy keeps in-frame clones and lacks some. The sample records 140,000 to 150,000 clones, about 92% being singletons. The sequenced sample was peripheral blood, obtained on day 0 of AZD1222 vaccination. Receptors were obtained from an adult in good health.

This chain links TRBV7-2 with TRBJ1-5; TRBD1 matches at 9 bases. Germline CDR1 and CDR2: SGHTA and FQGNSA. CDR3 length: 15 residues. Unmatched junction bases numbered 7, after V lost 1 base and J lost 9 bases. The chain's CDR3 is CASSLEDRGSWPQHF. The CDR3, as DNA: TGTGCCAGCAGCTTAGAAGACAGGGGGTCGTGGCCCCAGCATTTT.

The V gene is TRBV9, the J gene TRBJ1-4, with D hard to call. The V end lost 4 bases, the J end lost 7 bases, and 8 bases lay between the germline ends. The CDR3 covers 12 residues. CDR1 is SGDLS, CDR2 YYNGEE, per germline. The CDR3 region has the DNA TGTGCCAGCAGCTTCCTGGGTGAAAAACTGTTTTTT. Translated, it gives CASSFLGEKLFF.

This chain uses TRBV7-9 with TRBJ2-7; 8 nucleotides match TRBD2. The CDR3 covers 15 residues. V shed 5 bases, J shed 0 bases, and the junction held 6 bases outside the gene matches. The V gene's germline CDR1 is SEHNR and CDR2 FQNEAQ (reference sequence). The CDR3 region has the DNA TGTGCCAGCAGCCAACCCGGGACTAGCTCCTACGAGCAGTACTTC. Protein: CASSQPGTSSYEQYF.

This chain links TRBV28 with TRBJ1-5; 8 nucleotides line up with TRBD1. Germline V gene data show CDR1 as MDHEN and CDR2 as SYDVKM. This CDR3 has 16 residues. Trimming cost V 8 bases and J 3 bases; bases outside gene matches: 12. The CDR3 region is CASAPAGGFSNQPQHF. In DNA form, the CDR3 reads TGTGCCAGCGCCCCTGCAGGGGGCTTCTCCAATCAGCCCCAGCATTTT.

The V and J genes are TRBV7-2 and TRBJ2-7; maybe TRBD1 (6 bases). Germline values: CDR1 SGHTA, CDR2 FQGNSA. Trimming took 5 bases from V and 0 from J, leaving 14 bases between them. This CDR3 comprises 15 residues. The CDR3 sequence: CASSRNRESSYEQYF. CDR3 sequence (DNA): TGTGCCAGCAGCCGTAACAGGGAAAGCTCCTACGAGCAGTACTTC.

This chain joins TRBV2 and TRBJ1-2; a possible D gene is TRBD1 (6 bases). CDR1 and CDR2 from the germline V gene are SNHLY and FYNNEI. Trimming removed 7 bases at V and 4 bases at J, with 16 bases between. This CDR3 is built from 14 residues. The CDR3 region is CASMIRDTFYGYTF. DNA of the CDR3: TGTGCCAGCATGATCCGGGACACGTTCTATGGCTACACCTTC.

V gene TRBV12-3 or TRBV12-4 combines with J gene TRBJ2-2; D is unclear. With 3 bases removed from V and 7 bases from J, the gap between germline ends came to 6 bases. CDR3 length equals 12 residues. In DNA form, the CDR3 reads TGTGCCAGCAGTTTTGAGGTCGGGGAGCTGTTTTTT. Protein sequence: CASSFEVGELFF.

The count of this clone is one. V is TRBV10-3 and J is TRBJ1-1, with TRBD1 as a possible D gene (5 bases). V lost 6 bases to trimming and J lost 0 bases, with 8 bases between them. The CDR3 is 13 amino acids. Germline loops: CDR1 ENHRY, CDR2 SYGVKD. CDR3 amino acids: CAISAQVNTEAFF. CDR3 DNA: TGTGCCATCAGCGCACAGGTGAACACTGAAGCTTTCTTT.

V usage is TRBV7-6 and J usage is TRBJ2-1; no definite D call. The CDR3 consists of 11 residues. Trimming removed 5 bases from V and 10 bases from J, with 9 bases in between. Germline CDR1 and CDR2: SGHVS and FNYEAQ. The CDR3: CASSPLFEQFF. The CDR3 bases are TGTGCCAGCAGCCCCCTGTTCGAGCAGTTCTTC.

V gene TRBV7-9 combines with J gene TRBJ2-1; D might be TRBD2 (5 bases). CDR3 length equals 15 residues. The V gene lost 5 bases and the J gene lost 0 bases, with 11 bases spanning the gap. Germline assignment: CDR1 SEHNR and CDR2 FQNEAQ (reference sequence). Here the CDR3 reads CASSAAGSSYNEQFF. The CDR3 bases are TGTGCCAGCAGCGCGGCTGGGAGCTCCTACAATGAGCAGTTCTTC.

The J gene is TRBJ1-4, the V gene TRBV6-5; D unresolved. V was shortened by 6 bases and J by 5 bases, with 10 bases between the two germline ends. The CDR3 totals 13 residues. CDR1 MNHEY and CDR2 SVGAGI come from the germline V gene. CDR3 sequence (DNA): TGTGCCAGCAGCCAACATCAGAATGAAAAACTGTTTTTT. It translates to CASSQHQNEKLFF.

This chain joins TRBV7-9 and TRBJ1-2; D may be TRBD1 (6 bases). V lost 3 bases to trimming and J lost 8 bases, with 13 bases between them. Germline V gene sequence: CDR1 SEHNR, CDR2 FQNEAQ (reference sequence). The CDR3 runs to 13 residues. CDR3 coding DNA: TGTGCCAGCAGCTTCGGACAGCTCTTCGGCTACACCTTC. Encoded protein: CASSFGQLFGYTF.

This chain links TRBV5-6 with TRBJ1-1; 9 bases align to TRBD1. Germline V gene data show CDR1 as SGHDT and CDR2 as YYEEEE. Losses at the gene ends were 7 bases for V and 5 bases for J; bases not matched to a gene: 15. The CDR3 length is 16 residues. DNA for the CDR3: TGTGCCAGCGCAGGTGGATCCGGGACAGGGATGACTGAAGCTTTCTTT. Translated: CASAGGSGTGMTEAFF.

V gene TRBV9 combines with J gene TRBJ1-1, with a possible D match to TRBD1 (6 bases). CDR3 length: 15 amino acids. CDR1 and CDR2 (germline): SGDLS, YYNGEE. Trimming took 0 bases from V and 4 from J, leaving 13 bases between them. The DNA of the CDR3 is TGTGCCAGCAGCGTAGGCCCAGGGGAGCTCACTGAAGCTTTCTTT. Its protein is CASSVGPGELTEAFF.

A single count supports this clone. V and J are TRBV6-5 and TRBJ2-6; D is unclear. This CDR3 is built from 12 residues. Trimming left V 10 bases short and J 4 bases short, with 8 bases between. The V gene's germline CDR1 is MNHEY and CDR2 SVGAGI. The CDR3 spells CATNGGANVLTF. The CDR3 nucleotides are TGTGCCACCAATGGGGGGGCCAACGTCCTGACTTTC.

The chain carries TRBV5-4 and TRBJ1-1; D is unresolved. The CDR3 consists of 14 residues. The germline V and J ends were trimmed by 4 bases and 1 base, with 11 bases remaining between them. The germline CDR1 and CDR2 sequences are SGHNT and YYREEE (reference sequence). The DNA for the CDR3 is TGTGCCAGCAGCATCCCGGCCCAGAACACTGAAGCTTTCTTT. The encoded protein is CASSIPAQNTEAFF.

This chain uses TRBV6-5 with TRBJ1-5; D may be TRBD1 (5 bases). Germline lookup yields CDR1 MNHEY and CDR2 SVGAGI. The CDR3 extends over 13 amino acids. Trimming pared 7 bases from V and 9 bases from J, leaving 16 bases between. Here the CDR3 DNA reads TGTGCCAGCACCCAGTCCCGAGGGGCGCCCCAGCATTTT. This translates into CASTQSRGAPQHF.

The chain has TRBV4-2 and TRBJ2-6; no firm D call. CDR3 length: 15 residues. Trimming shortened V by 4 bases and J by 0 bases, and 7 bases separated the two germline ends. CDR1 is LGHNA and CDR2 is YNFKEQ in the germline V gene. Here the CDR3 DNA reads TGTGCCAGCAGCCTCACGGGCTCTGGGGCCAACGTCCTGACTTTC. Protein product: CASSLTGSGANVLTF.

This clone was observed a single time. The CDR3 bases are TGCGCCAGCAGCTTGGACTTTGGACGGAGCACAGATACGCAGTATTTT. Translated, it gives CASSLDFGRSTDTQYF. J is TRBJ2-3 and V is TRBV5-1; D remains ambiguous. This CDR3 is built from 16 residues. Between the trimmed V and J ends, which lost 0 bases and 0 bases, there was a span of 11 bases. The germline V gene has CDR1 SGHRS and CDR2 YFSETQ.

This chain joins TRBV19 and TRBJ1-4; no firm D call. From germline, CDR1 is LNHDA and CDR2 SQIVND (reference sequence). CDR3 length equals 14 residues. The ends were cut back, 3 bases at V and 7 bases at J, with 12 bases in the middle. DNA of the CDR3: TGTGCCAGTAGTATTACCCCAAAGGGTGAAAAACTGTTTTTT. Protein sequence: CASSITPKGEKLFF.

This chain uses TRBV2 with TRBJ1-2, with D perhaps TRBD1 (6 bases). Trimming removed 11 bases at V and 2 bases at J, with 12 bases between. The CDR3 has 12 residues. CDR1 is SNHLY and CDR2 is FYNNEI in the germline V gene. CDR3 loop: CAGNRENYGYTF. The DNA for the CDR3 is TGTGCCGGAAACAGGGAAAACTATGGCTACACCTTC.

The chain employs TRBV19 and TRBJ2-1; weak D call: TRBD2 (6 bases). Germline assignment: CDR1 LNHDA and CDR2 SQIVND (reference sequence). The CDR3 runs 13 residues. V lost 7 bases, J lost 5 bases, and 12 bases lay in between. The CDR3 bases are TGTGCCAGTAATAGGAGGGAGGACAATGAGCAGTTCTTC. It codes for CASNRREDNEQFF.

This clone has only a few counts. The chain recombines TRBV9 with TRBJ1-1; D not certain. Trimming took 4 bases from V and 6 from J, leaving 10 bases between them. The length of the CDR3 is 12 residues. Germline loops: CDR1 SGDLS, CDR2 YYNGEE. The DNA for the CDR3 is TGTGCCAGCAGCCCACTTGAGGCTGAAGCTTTCTTT. It codes for CASSPLEAEAFF.

The rearrangement joins TRBV6-2 or TRBV6-3 to TRBJ2-2; 8 nucleotides line up with TRBD2. The J segment lost 7 bases and the V segment lost 0 bases, leaving 19 bases of the junction unmatched. The germline V gene encodes CDR1 MNHEY and CDR2 SVGEGT. The CDR3 spans 20 residues. The CDR3 DNA reads TGTGCCAGCAGTTACTCGAAGCTAGCGGGTCTCTTAGGTGGTTACGGGGAGCTGTTTTTT. Translation: CASSYSKLAGLLGGYGELFF.

This clone is a singleton in its sample. This chain joins TRBV3-1 (or the pseudogene TRBV3-2) and TRBJ1-2; D is unclear. Trimming pared 4 bases from V and 8 bases from J, leaving 11 bases between. Per germline, CDR1 LGHDT and CDR2 YNNKEL (reference sequence). There are 12 residues in the CDR3. This CDR3 reads CASSRPMWGYTF. The CDR3 DNA sequence: TGTGCCAGCAGCCGGCCAATGTGGGGCTACACCTTC.

The CDR3 coding sequence is TGCAGCAACAGGCAGTTCGATGGCACTGAAGCTTTCTTT. This translates into CSNRQFDGTEAFF. The chain combines TRBV29-1 with TRBJ1-1; a weak D match, TRBD1 (5 bases). This CDR3 has 13 residues. Germline V gives CDR1 SQVTM, CDR2 ANQGSEA. V lost 8 bases to trimming and J lost 4 bases, with 17 bases between them.

This clone came up a few times. This CDR3 reads CASSHGLAGSETQYF. The CDR3 bases are TGCGCCAGCAGCCACGGACTAGCGGGGTCTGAGACCCAGTACTTC. The chain has TRBV4-1 and TRBJ2-5, with 12 bases matching TRBD2. The CDR3 covers 15 residues. V shed 3 bases and J 5 bases; nucleotides not matched to a gene: 4. Germline CDR1 is MGHRA and CDR2 is YSYEKL.

V gene TRBV9 combines with J gene TRBJ2-7; D is possibly TRBD1 (6 bases). CDR1 and CDR2 from the germline V gene are SGDLS and YYNGEE. V shed 0 bases and J shed 0 bases, with 10 bases lying between them. The CDR3 contains 15 residues. The chain's CDR3 is CASSVAGAASYEQYF. In DNA, the CDR3 is TGTGCCAGCAGCGTAGCAGGGGCGGCCTCCTACGAGCAGTACTTC.

The chain links TRBV7-8 to TRBJ1-1; possible D gene TRBD1, 6 bases. This CDR3 spans 13 amino acids. Germline assignment: CDR1 SGHVS and CDR2 FQNEAQ. The ends were cut back, 5 bases at V and 5 bases at J, with 12 bases in the middle. The CDR3 here is CASSIGGLTEAFF. CDR3 DNA: TGTGCCAGCAGCATAGGGGGGTTAACTGAAGCTTTCTTT.

V gene TRBV27 combines with J gene TRBJ1-5; maybe TRBD1 (6 bases). The CDR3 is made up of 14 amino acids. Germline values: CDR1 MNHEY, CDR2 SMNVEV (reference sequence). Trimming left V 3 bases short and J 5 bases short, with 11 bases between. The CDR3 protein is CASSFGRGDQPQHF. The DNA of the CDR3 is TGTGCCAGCAGTTTTGGGAGGGGGGATCAGCCCCAGCATTTT.

This rearrangement joins TRBV20-1 to TRBJ1-1; a weak D match, TRBD1 (5 bases). The V gene lost 4 bases and the J gene lost 11 bases, with 14 bases spanning the gap. Germline CDR1 DFQATT, CDR2 SNEGSKA (reference sequence). There are 11 residues in the CDR3. CDR3 coding DNA: TGCAGTGCTAAGATTAGGGACGGGGCTTTCTTT. This encodes CSAKIRDGAFF.

The chain has TRBV19 and TRBJ1-5; D may be TRBD1 (6 bases). Trimming cost V 10 bases and J 7 bases, with 23 bases left between them. CDR3 length: 15 amino acids. Germline lookup yields CDR1 LNHDA and CDR2 SQIVND (reference sequence). The DNA of the CDR3 is TGTGCCACCGGACGGGGGCAGGGTGTCCGGCAGCCCCAGCATTTT. Its protein is CATGRGQGVRQPQHF.